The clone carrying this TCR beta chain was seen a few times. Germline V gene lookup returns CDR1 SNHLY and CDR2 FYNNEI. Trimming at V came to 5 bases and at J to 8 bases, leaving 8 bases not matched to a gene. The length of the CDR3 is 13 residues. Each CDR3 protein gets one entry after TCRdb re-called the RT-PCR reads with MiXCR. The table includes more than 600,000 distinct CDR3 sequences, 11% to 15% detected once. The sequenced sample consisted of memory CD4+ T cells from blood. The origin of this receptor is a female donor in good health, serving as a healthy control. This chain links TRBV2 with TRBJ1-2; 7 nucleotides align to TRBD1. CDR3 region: CASSLVRGEGYTF. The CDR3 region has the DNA TGTGCCAGCAGTCTTGTCAGGGGGGAGGGCTACACCTTC.